What follows describes a single T cell receptor beta chain. This entry belongs to a study of OX40 agonist ivuxolimab in advanced cancers. Across the study: People in dose escalation had one of these cancers: hepatocellular carcinoma, melanoma, renal cell or head and neck cancer.

Assay used: immunoSEQ multiplex PCR; TCRdb lists only in-frame clones, some missing. The data hold fewer than 20,000 clones, with 86% observed a single time. This sequence originates from an adult with an advanced solid tumor such as melanoma, head and neck, liver or kidney cancer. Sequencing was performed on CD4+ or CD8+ T cells sorted from blood, taken in a trial of the OX40 agonist ivuxolimab.

In nucleotides, the CDR3 is TGTGCCAGCAGCCGCCTCTTAGATCCGAGAGACAATGAGCAGTTCTTC. Amino acid sequence: CASSRLLDPRDNEQFF. The chain employs TRBV7-8 and TRBJ2-1; D is undetermined. This CDR3 spans 16 amino acids. The germline V gene has CDR1 SGHVS and CDR2 FQNEAQ. V was shortened by 5 bases and J by 5 bases, with 19 bases between the two germline ends.